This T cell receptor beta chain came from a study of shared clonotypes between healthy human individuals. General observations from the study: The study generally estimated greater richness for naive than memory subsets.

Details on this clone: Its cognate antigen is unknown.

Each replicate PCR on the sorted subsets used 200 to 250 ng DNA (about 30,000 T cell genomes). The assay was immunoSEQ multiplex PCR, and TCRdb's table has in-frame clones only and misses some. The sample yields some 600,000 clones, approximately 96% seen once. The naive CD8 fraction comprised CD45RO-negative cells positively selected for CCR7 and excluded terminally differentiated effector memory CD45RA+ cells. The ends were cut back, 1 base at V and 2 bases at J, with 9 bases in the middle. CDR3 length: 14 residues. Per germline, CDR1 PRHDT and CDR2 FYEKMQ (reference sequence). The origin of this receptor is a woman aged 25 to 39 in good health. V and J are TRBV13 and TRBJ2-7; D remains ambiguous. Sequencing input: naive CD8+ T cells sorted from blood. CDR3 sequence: CASSLAVSTYEQYF. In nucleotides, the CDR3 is TGTGCCAGCAGCTTAGCGGTCAGTACCTACGAGCAGTACTTC.